What follows are 15 T cell receptor beta chains derived from one specimen sequenced in a study of a mutant IDH1 vaccine in newly diagnosed glioma. Time point denoted: week 5, during vaccination. The vaccine gave 300 ug of a 20-mer mutant IDH1 peptide subcutaneously per dose. Their recognized antigens are unknown. Clones were read by immunoSEQ multiplex PCR, and TCRdb kept only the in-frame ones, dropping some. Of roughly 40,000 clones listed, approximately 85% are singletons. Specimen: PBMCs, collected from a glioma patient whose treatment included an IDH1 peptide vaccine. The receptors come from a man in his forties with glioma.

DNA of the CDR3: TGTGCCAGCAGCTTAGCCCGGGACCTCAGGTACGAGCAGTACTTC. This translates into CASSLARDLRYEQYF. The J gene is TRBJ2-7, the V gene TRBV7-2; TRBD1 or TRBD2 may be the D gene (5 bases each). Germline assignment: CDR1 SGHTA and CDR2 FQGNSA. The CDR3 loop spans 15 amino acids. The ends were cut back, 0 bases at V and 4 bases at J, with 13 bases in the middle.

The chain is built from TRBV7-9 and TRBJ2-5; 9 positions match TRBD1. Germline V lookup: CDR1 SEHNR, CDR2 FQNEAQ (reference sequence). V gave up 4 bases and J gave up 5 bases; unmatched junction bases: 5. This CDR3 has 14 residues. The CDR3 region is CASSSDRGRETQYF. The CDR3, as DNA: TGTGCCAGCAGCTCGGACAGGGGCCGGGAGACCCAGTACTTC.

The rearrangement uses TRBV15 and TRBJ1-5; 7 positions agree with TRBD1. With V trimmed by 5 bases and J by 11 bases, 6 bases remained unmatched. The CDR3 has 12 residues. The germline V gene has CDR1 LNHNV and CDR2 YYDKDF (reference sequence). The CDR3 here is CATSPRQGAQHF. The CDR3 region has the DNA TGTGCCACCAGCCCCCGGCAGGGGGCCCAGCATTTT.

The chain joins TRBV6-1 to TRBJ1-2, with a tentative D call TRBD1 (6 bases). The germline CDR1 and CDR2 sequences are MNHNS and SASEGT. The CDR3 is 15 residues long. Trimming shortened V by 4 bases and J by 4 bases, and 16 bases separated the two germline ends. CDR3 DNA sequence: TGTGCCAGCAGTGGGACAGCGTCAGCCCTCTATGGCTACACCTTC. This translates into CASSGTASALYGYTF.

The CDR3 reads CASSRGGRQETQYF. The CDR3 DNA reads TGTGCCAGCAGCAGGGGAGGCAGACAAGAGACCCAGTACTTC. The gene calls are TRBV7-3 and TRBJ2-5; D is possibly TRBD2 (6 bases). This CDR3 is built from 14 residues. The V gene's germline CDR1 is SGHTA and CDR2 FQGTGA. V was cut by 5 bases and J by 2 bases, with 12 bases left in between.

The chain is built from TRBV19 and TRBJ1-1, with unresolved D. The length of the CDR3 is 13 residues. V gave up 5 bases and J gave up 11 bases, with 18 bases separating them. Germline V gene data show CDR1 as LNHDA and CDR2 as SQIVND (reference sequence). The CDR3 region has the DNA TGTGCCAGTAGTCTCCAGACCCCACCAAGGGCTTTCTTT. Translating gives CASSLQTPPRAFF. The full variable domain, its missing parts supplied by reference TRBV19 and TRBJ1-1, is DGGITQSPKYLFRKEGQNVTLSCEQNLNHDAMYWYRQDPGQGLRLIYYSQIVNDFQKGDIAEGYSVSREKKESFPLTVTSAQKNPTAFYLCASSLQTPPRAFFGQGTRLTVV.

This chain uses TRBV7-9 with TRBJ2-1, with D maybe TRBD1 (5 bases). Deletions cut 1 base from V and 10 bases from J, with 11 bases between. Germline V gene data show CDR1 as SEHNR and CDR2 as FQNEAQ (reference sequence). The CDR3 length is 13 residues. The DNA of the CDR3 is TGTGCCAGCAGCTTAGTAACAGGATTGGAGCAGTTCTTC. It specifies CASSLVTGLEQFF.

J is TRBJ2-4 and V is TRBV7-2; TRBD1 matches 10 bases. Germline V gene sequence: CDR1 SGHTA, CDR2 FQGNSA. The CDR3 contains 14 residues. V trimming: 5 bases; J trimming: 10 bases; junction bases outside the gene matches: 8. This CDR3 reads CASSPGQGGTIQYF. CDR3 DNA sequence: TGTGCCAGCAGCCCCGGACAGGGGGGCACAATTCAGTACTTC. The whole variable domain, remainder taken from reference TRBV7-2 and TRBJ2-4, is GAGVSQSPSNKVTEKGKDVELRCDPISGHTALYWYRQSLGQGLEFLIYFQGNSAPDKSGLPSDRFSAERTGGSVSTLTIQRTQQEDSAVYLCASSPGQGGTIQYFGAGTRLSVL.

This clone is large in the sample. The rearrangement joins TRBV4-1 to TRBJ1-5; no clear D. Trimming pared 1 base from V and 3 bases from J, leaving 4 bases between. The CDR3 runs 13 residues. Germline lookup yields CDR1 MGHRA and CDR2 YSYEKL. The CDR3 loop reads CASSQGINQPQHF. Written as DNA, the CDR3 is TGCGCCAGCAGCCAAGGGATCAATCAGCCCCAGCATTTT.

The J gene is TRBJ2-7, the V gene TRBV7-9, with D tentatively TRBD1 (6 bases). Germline CDR1 is SEHNR and CDR2 is FQNEAQ (reference sequence). V lost 4 bases and J lost 5, with 12 bases in between. The CDR3 is 13 amino acids. The CDR3 DNA follows: TGTGCCAGCAGCTACACAGGGAGACACGAGCAGTACTTC. This sequence encodes CASSYTGRHEQYF.

The count of this clone is one. The V and J genes are TRBV5-1 and TRBJ2-1; 7 positions agree with TRBD2. Trimming cost V 4 bases and J 4 bases; bases outside gene matches: 5. The CDR3 covers 14 residues. Germline V gene data show CDR1 as SGHRS and CDR2 as YFSETQ. CDR3 region: CASSLMGGYNEQFF. The CDR3 DNA is TGCGCCAGCAGCCTAATGGGGGGGTACAATGAGCAGTTCTTC. The full variable domain, with the rest looked up from reference TRBV5-1 and TRBJ2-1, is KAGVTQTPRYLIKTRGQQVTLSCSPISGHRSVSWYQQTPGQGLQFLFEYFSETQRNKGNFPGRFSGRQFSNSRSEMNVSTLELGDSALYLCASSLMGGYNEQFFGPGTRLTVL.

This chain uses TRBV5-4 with TRBJ1-1; 7 bases match TRBD1. Germline CDR1 SGHNT, CDR2 YYREEE (reference sequence). Trimming removed 2 bases from V and 5 bases from J; junction bases left unmatched: 9. CDR3 length equals 15 residues. This chain's CDR3 is CASSFRQGVVTEAFF. The CDR3 nucleotides read TGTGCCAGCAGCTTTAGACAGGGAGTCGTAACTGAAGCTTTCTTT. Full variable domain (outside the CDR3, taken from reference TRBV5-4 and TRBJ1-1): ETGVTQSPTHLIKTRGQQVTLRCSSQSGHNTVSWYQQALGQGPQFIFQYYREEENGRGNFPPRFSGLQFPNYSSELNVNALELDDSALYLCASSFRQGVVTEAFFGQGTRLTVV.

The chain couples TRBV11-2 to TRBJ2-3; maybe TRBD2 (6 bases). The length of the CDR3 is 16 residues. From germline, CDR1 is SGHAT and CDR2 FQNNGV. Trimming stripped 1 base from V and 6 bases from J, with 17 bases between. This CDR3 reads CASSLASSAPGDTQYF. As DNA, the CDR3 is TGTGCCAGCAGCTTAGCGTCTAGCGCCCCCGGGGATACGCAGTATTTT.

In its sample, this clone was seen once. The chain combines TRBV29-1 with TRBJ2-7, with 7 bases aligning to TRBD2. Germline V gene sequence: CDR1 SQVTM, CDR2 ANQGSEA. This CDR3 is 13 amino acids long. The V and J ends lost 6 bases and 4 bases, in that order; junction bases with no gene match: 9. CDR3 bases: TGCAGCGTCCGATCGGGGGGATTTTACGAGCAGTACTTC. Amino acids: CSVRSGGFYEQYF.

The chain couples TRBV19 to TRBJ2-1, with 8 nucleotides matching TRBD2. Germline V lookup: CDR1 LNHDA, CDR2 SQIVND (reference sequence). Unmatched junction bases numbered 2, after V lost 4 bases and J lost 0 bases. The CDR3 extends over 15 amino acids. The CDR3 is CASSRSGSSYNEQFF. CDR3 DNA: TGTGCCAGTAGTAGGAGCGGGAGCTCCTACAATGAGCAGTTCTTC.